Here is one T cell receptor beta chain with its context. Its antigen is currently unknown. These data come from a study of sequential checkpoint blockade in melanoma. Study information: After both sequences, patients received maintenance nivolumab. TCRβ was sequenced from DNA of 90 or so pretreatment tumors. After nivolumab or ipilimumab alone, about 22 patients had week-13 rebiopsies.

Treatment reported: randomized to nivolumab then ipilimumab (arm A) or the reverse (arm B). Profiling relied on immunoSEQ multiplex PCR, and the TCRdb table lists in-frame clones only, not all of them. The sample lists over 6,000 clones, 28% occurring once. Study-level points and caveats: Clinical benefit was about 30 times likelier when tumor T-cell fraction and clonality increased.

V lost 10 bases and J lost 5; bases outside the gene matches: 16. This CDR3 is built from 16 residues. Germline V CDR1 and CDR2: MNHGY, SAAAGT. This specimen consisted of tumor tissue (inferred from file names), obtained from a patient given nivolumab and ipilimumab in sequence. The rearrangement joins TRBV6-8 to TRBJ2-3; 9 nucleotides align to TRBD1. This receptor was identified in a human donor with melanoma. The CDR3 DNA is TGTGCCATCACCCGAGGGACAGGGCTTGGCGGAGATACGCAGTATTTT. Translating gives CAITRGTGLGGDTQYF.